The rows below give T cell receptor beta chains drawn from one sample of a study of cytomegalovirus exposure and HLA in healthy donors. Assay used: immunoSEQ multiplex PCR; TCRdb lists only in-frame clones, some missing. The sample lists roughly 180,000 clones; around 75% were seen once. Input material: PBMCs. The receptors stem from a male donor in good health and CMV-seronegative. The CDR3 runs from the conserved cysteine through the conserved F or W. Fields, in order: CDR3 length, clone size, V gene, J gene, D gene, CDR3 DNA, CDR3 protein. D genes are given only for firm matches. Where a row states a size, it is once, few, many or the class of an expanded clone; other rows omit it.

13,.,TRBV10-3,TRBJ2-1,.,TGTGCCATCAGCCCCAGAGGGCGCGAGGAGCAGTTCTTC,CAISPRGREEQFF
17,.,TRBV28,TRBJ1-5,TRBD1,TGTGCCAGCAGTTTAGGACAGGGGAGGTTAAGCAATCAGCCCCAGCATTTT,CASSLGQGRLSNQPQHF
15,.,TRBV7-6,TRBJ1-5,TRBD1,TGTGCCAGCAGCTTGAGTACAGGGGGCAATCAGCCCCAGCATTTT,CASSLSTGGNQPQHF
14,.,TRBV6-5,TRBJ1-5,TRBD1,TGTGCCAGCAGGGGTGGACAGGGCACTCAGCCCCAGCATTTT,CASRGGQGTQPQHF
16,few,TRBV6-1,TRBJ1-5,.,TGTGCCAGCAGTGACTGGGGGGGACCTAGCAATCAGCCCCAGCATTTT,CASSDWGGPSNQPQHF
15,.,TRBV6-5,TRBJ2-5,TRBD1,TGTGCCAGCAGTTACTCGGGACAGACTCAAGAGACCCAGTACTTC,CASSYSGQTQETQYF
14,.,TRBV4-1,TRBJ1-2,.,TGCGCCAGCAGCCTCTCACCGGACAAATATGGCTACACCTTC,CASSLSPDKYGYTF
13,few,TRBV7-9,TRBJ1-2,.,TGTGCCAGCAGCTCCCGGGAGTTATATGGCTACACCTTC,CASSSRELYGYTF
15,.,TRBV28,TRBJ2-1,TRBD2,TGTGCCAGCAGTCGGGGGACTAGGAGATTGGATGAGCAGTTCTTC,CASSRGTRRLDEQFF
14,few,TRBV27,TRBJ2-3,TRBD1,TGTGCCAGCAGTTATAAAGACAGGGCAGATACGCAGTATTTT,CASSYKDRADTQYF
15,.,TRBV15,TRBJ1-5,TRBD1,TGTGCCACCAGCAGTTGGGACAGCCGCAATCAGCCCCAGCATTTT,CATSSWDSRNQPQHF
16,.,TRBV12-5,TRBJ2-1,TRBD1,TGTGCTAGTGGTTCCGGACAGGGGGCGCATCAGGATGAGCAGTTCTTC,CASGSGQGAHQDEQFF
14,.,TRBV5-1,TRBJ2-7,.,TGCGCCAGCAGCTTGGTGGCCGAAATGTACGAGCAGTACTTC,CASSLVAEMYEQYF
12,.,TRBV2,TRBJ1-2,TRBD1,TGTGCCAGCAGCGCAGGGGGCTCGGGCTACACCTTC,CASSAGGSGYTF
16,.,TRBV28,TRBJ2-3,TRBD2,TGTGCCAGCAGTTTATGGGGGGAGGGTTTCACAGATACGCAGTATTTT,CASSLWGEGFTDTQYF
16,few,TRBV11-2,TRBJ1-6,TRBD1,TGTGCCAGCAGCACCACTCGGACAGGGGTGAATTCACCCCTCCACTTT,CASSTTRTGVNSPLHF
12,once,TRBV29-1,TRBJ1-2,.,TGCAGCGTGCCCGGGACAAGCTATGGCTACACCTTC,CSVPGTSYGYTF
18,.,TRBV28,TRBJ1-2,.,TGTGCCAGCAGTTCCCGGGACATTGATGAGATTTCTAACTATGGCTACACCTTC,CASSSRDIDEISNYGYTF
14,.,TRBV19,TRBJ2-2,.,TGTGCCAGTAGTAGGGGGGAAGGTTTGGGGGAGCTGTTTTTT,CASSRGEGLGELFF
15,.,TRBV11-3,TRBJ2-1,TRBD1,TGTGCCAGCAGCCAGGACAGGATGCGCTACAATGAGCAGTTCTTC,CASSQDRMRYNEQFF
16,.,TRBV4-1,TRBJ2-1,TRBD2,TGCGCCAGCAGCCAAGTGGGACTAGCGGGGCTCAATGAGCAGTTCTTC,CASSQVGLAGLNEQFF
14,.,TRBV6-6,TRBJ2-3,.,TGTGCCAGCAGTTCAGGGGGGTCCACAGATACGCAGTATTTT,CASSSGGSTDTQYF
16,few,TRBV6-6,TRBJ2-1,.,TGTGCCAGCAGTTACTCGGGGGTAGGGGGTCGCGATGAGCAGTTCTTC,CASSYSGVGGRDEQFF
15,.,TRBV6-5,TRBJ2-6,.,TGTGCCAGCAGTCCGGGGGACTCTGGGGCCAACGTCCTGACTTTC,CASSPGDSGANVLTF
11,.,TRBV20-1,TRBJ2-3,.,TGCAGTACAGAGTTCACAGATACGCAGTATTTT,CSTEFTDTQYF
18,.,TRBV27,TRBJ1-2,.,TGTGCCAGCAGTCCCTCCCCTCGGACAGAGACCATTAACTATGGCTACACCTTC,CASSPSPRTETINYGYTF
14,.,TRBV7-9,TRBJ1-5,TRBD1,TGTGCCAGCAGCCTCGGGACAGGGTACCAGCCCCAGCATTTT,CASSLGTGYQPQHF
14,.,TRBV7-2,TRBJ2-1,.,TGTGCCAGCAGCTCCTTCGAGGGCTACAATGAGCAGTTCTTC,CASSSFEGYNEQFF
15,.,TRBV7-6,TRBJ1-2,.,TGTGCCAGCAGCTTAGCCGCAGGGGAGAACTATGGCTACACCTTC,CASSLAAGENYGYTF
14,.,TRBV11-2,TRBJ1-6,TRBD1,TGTGCCAGCAGCCAAGGACAGGGAAATTCACCCCTCCACTTT,CASSQGQGNSPLHF
11,.,TRBV7-2,TRBJ2-7,.,TGTGCCAGCAGCTTACGGTCCGAGCAGTACTTC,CASSLRSEQYF
15,.,TRBV15,TRBJ2-7,TRBD1,TGTGCCACCAGCAGCCCTAGACAGGGAATCTACGAGCAGTACTTC,CATSSPRQGIYEQYF
15,.,TRBV6-5,TRBJ1-3,.,TGTGCCAGCAGTTACCGGGTCGGCGAAGGAAACACCATATATTTT,CASSYRVGEGNTIYF
16,.,TRBV15,TRBJ2-3,TRBD2,TGTGCCACCAGCAGACTTGTAGCGGGAGCCTCAGATACGCAGTATTTT,CATSRLVAGASDTQYF
16,.,TRBV4-2,TRBJ2-5,TRBD2,TGTGCCAGCAGCCCGCGACTAGCGGGGACACAAGAGACCCAGTACTTC,CASSPRLAGTQETQYF
19,.,TRBV5-1,TRBJ2-1,TRBD2,TGCGCCAGCAGCCCTGCAATAAGACTAGCGGAATTCTCCTACAATGAGCAGTTCTTC,CASSPAIRLAEFSYNEQFF
15,.,TRBV27,TRBJ1-2,TRBD1,TGTGCCAGCAGTTTTGGGGCTTACAGGGGGGACGGCTACACCTTC,CASSFGAYRGDGYTF
12,.,TRBV2,TRBJ2-3,.,TGTGCCAGCAGTACTAACACAGATACGCAGTATTTT,CASSTNTDTQYF
17,.,TRBV19,TRBJ2-1,TRBD1,TGTGCCAGTAGTATTTTAATCTACGGAAAAGGGGGCAGTGAGCAGTTCTTC,CASSILIYGKGGSEQFF
15,few,TRBV28,TRBJ1-2,.,TGTGCCAGCAGTTTATATCAACAGGGTAGGGGTGGCTACACCTTC,CASSLYQQGRGGYTF
13,.,TRBV28,TRBJ1-5,.,TGTGCCAGCAGATTTCAGGGCAATCAGCCCCAGCATTTT,CASRFQGNQPQHF
13,.,TRBV30,TRBJ1-6,.,TGTGCCTGGAGCCCAGTTTATAATTCACCCCTCCACTTT,CAWSPVYNSPLHF
14,.,TRBV27,TRBJ2-1,.,TGTGCCAGCAGTTTATCGAGCCGGGGGTATGAGCAGTTCTTC,CASSLSSRGYEQFF
16,once,TRBV5-1,TRBJ2-1,TRBD2,TGCGCCAGCAGCCCCGAGGTAGCGGGGGGCCCGGATGAGCAGTTCTTC,CASSPEVAGGPDEQFF
15,.,TRBV4-1,TRBJ1-4,.,TGCGCCAGCAGCCAAGAAGGCAGGGGAACGGAAAAACTGTTTTTT,CASSQEGRGTEKLFF
13,.,TRBV30,TRBJ1-2,TRBD1,TGTGCCTGGGGTGACAGGGGGTATGATGGCTACACCTTC,CAWGDRGYDGYTF
13,many,TRBV29-1,TRBJ1-1,.,TGCAGCGTTCGGGGGTTCTCGAACACTGAAGCTTTCTTT,CSVRGFSNTEAFF
13,.,TRBV13,TRBJ2-3,.,TGTGCCAGCAGCTTTCCAGTTTCAGATACGCAGTATTTT,CASSFPVSDTQYF
16,.,TRBV28,TRBJ1-5,TRBD1,TGTGCCAGCAGGGGGACAGGGCGAGGGAACAATCAGCCCCAGCATTTT,CASRGTGRGNNQPQHF
14,.,TRBV4-1,TRBJ2-3,.,TGCGCCAGCAGCCAAGAGGAGGGCACAGATACGCAGTATTTT,CASSQEEGTDTQYF